One and the same sample provided the 20 T cell receptor beta chains below, sequenced in a study of patients and donors after allogeneic stem cell transplantation. TCRdb re-called the RT-PCR reads through MiXCR, storing one row per CDR3 protein. This table has about a million distinct CDR3 sequences, more than 15% appearing once. Material: blood, either unsorted or a sorted T cell fraction (not recorded which). Receptors originate from a human donor who was either an allogeneic HSCT recipient or a stem cell or donor lymphocyte infusion donor (not recorded which). It is not recorded whose cells these are; they may come from a transplant donor.

The genes are TRBV29-1 and TRBJ2-7; a possible D gene is TRBD1 (6 bases). Germline lookup yields CDR1 SQVTM and CDR2 ANQGSEA. The CDR3 is made up of 13 amino acids. The V end was cut by 6 bases, the J end by 5 bases, with 17 bases between. CDR3 in amino acids: CSVEDRGEDEQYF. In DNA form, the CDR3 reads TGCAGCGTGGAGGACAGAGGAGAGGACGAGCAGTACTTC.

The V call is TRBV2, the J call TRBJ2-5; tentatively, D is TRBD1 (6 bases). Germline CDR1 is SNHLY and CDR2 is FYNNEI. The CDR3 is 13 residues long. The V end was cut by 3 bases, the J end by 2 bases, with 7 bases between. CDR3 residues: CASSEDSQETQYF. CDR3 nucleotide sequence: TGTGCCAGCAGTGAGGACAGTCAAGAGACCCAGTACTTC.

The chain carries TRBV2 and TRBJ1-5; tentatively, D is TRBD1 (6 bases). The CDR3 covers 15 residues. Germline V gives CDR1 SNHLY, CDR2 FYNNEI. Trimming removed 6 bases at V and 5 bases at J, with 17 bases between. The CDR3 protein is CASREDRGSYQPQHF. In DNA, the CDR3 is TGTGCCAGCAGGGAGGACAGAGGCTCTTATCAGCCCCAGCATTTT. Full variable domain (rest looked up from reference TRBV2 and TRBJ1-5): EPEVTQTPSHQVTQMGQEVILRCVPISNHLYFYWYRQILGQKVEFLVSFYNNEISEKSEIFDDQFSVERPDGSNFTLKIRSTKLEDSAMYFCASREDRGSYQPQHFGDGTRLSIL.

In its sample, this clonotype was seen a few times. This rearrangement joins TRBV20-1 to TRBJ2-7; TRBD2 matches 10 bases. With 2 bases clipped from V and 3 bases from J, the junction kept 10 bases outside the gene matches. The CDR3 has 16 amino acids. Germline V gene sequence: CDR1 DFQATT, CDR2 SNEGSKA (reference sequence). DNA of the CDR3: TGCAGTGCTAGATCACGGAGCGGGGGGGGAAACTACGAGCAGTACTTC. Translation: CSARSRSGGGNYEQYF.

This clonotype was seen a few times. The chain joins TRBV12-3 or TRBV12-4 to TRBJ2-1; the D gene is possibly TRBD1 (5 bases). The V gene lost 1 base and the J gene lost 3 bases, with 16 bases spanning the gap. This CDR3 comprises 17 residues. CDR3 sequence: CASSLGWGPSVYNEQFF. In nucleotides, the CDR3 is TGTGCCAGCAGTTTAGGGTGGGGCCCCAGTGTCTACAATGAGCAGTTCTTC.

V usage is TRBV3-1 and J usage is TRBJ2-1; D unresolved. Per the germline V gene, CDR1 is LGHDT and CDR2 is YNNKEL (reference sequence). The CDR3 is 15 residues long. Trimming pared 4 bases from V and 3 bases from J, leaving 13 bases between. The chain's CDR3 is CASSPSAVYYNEQFF. The CDR3 DNA follows: TGTGCCAGCAGCCCTTCAGCAGTTTACTACAATGAGCAGTTCTTC.

This clonotype was seen a handful of times. The chain recombines TRBV5-4 with TRBJ2-1, with D possibly TRBD2 on 5 matching bases. V was pared by 4 bases and J by 6 bases, with 14 bases between. The CDR3 is 14 amino acids. Germline CDR1 SGHNT, CDR2 YYREEE (reference sequence). This CDR3 reads CASSHTRSGNEQFF. The CDR3, as DNA: TGTGCCAGCAGCCACACTAGGAGCGGCAATGAGCAGTTCTTC.

V and J are TRBV11-2 and TRBJ1-5; the D is unclear. The CDR3 has 15 residues. Per the germline V gene, CDR1 is SGHAT and CDR2 is FQNNGV. V lost 6 bases and J lost 4, with 16 bases in between. The CDR3: CASSPYPVSNQPQHF. CDR3 nucleotide sequence: TGTGCCAGCAGTCCTTATCCGGTTTCTAATCAGCCCCAGCATTTT.

This sequence joins TRBV9 and TRBJ1-2, with 9 bases matching TRBD1. Trimming took 3 bases from V and 4 from J; bases not matched to a gene: 19. CDR1 and CDR2 (germline): SGDLS, YYNGEE. The CDR3 sequence is 19 residues long. The CDR3 nucleotides read TGTGCCAGCAGCGATGGGGATCGGGACAGGGCTAAAAGATTCTATGGCTACACCTTC. It encodes CASSDGDRDRAKRFYGYTF.

Only a few counts were recorded for this clonotype. V and J are TRBV24-1 and TRBJ1-5; 7 bases are shared with TRBD1. Germline CDR1 is KGHDR and CDR2 is SFDVKD. With 5 bases clipped from V and 6 bases from J, the junction kept 9 bases outside the gene matches. This CDR3 spans 15 amino acids. This CDR3 reads CATSVGTENRQPQHF. The CDR3 DNA sequence: TGTGCCACCAGTGTTGGGACAGAGAATCGTCAGCCCCAGCATTTT.

There are a few counts of this clonotype. The V call is TRBV4-1, the J call TRBJ2-1; TRBD2 matches at 11 bases. With V trimmed by 2 bases and J by 0 bases, 3 bases remained unmatched. This CDR3 has 17 amino acids. Germline CDR1 reads MGHRA; CDR2 reads YSYEKL. The CDR3 nucleotides read TGCGCCAGCAGCCAACCTAGCGGGAGGCCCTCCTACAATGAGCAGTTCTTC. Translated: CASSQPSGRPSYNEQFF.

This clonotype occurred a few times. The chain carries TRBV12-3 or TRBV12-4 and TRBJ2-7; D call uncertain. The V gene lost 6 bases and the J gene lost 0 bases, with 12 bases spanning the gap. This CDR3 comprises 14 residues. As DNA, the CDR3 is TGTGCCAGCAGCCAGGATCCGACCTCCTACGAGCAGTACTTC. Translating gives CASSQDPTSYEQYF.

This clonotype was seen a handful of times. J is TRBJ1-2 and V is TRBV12-3 or TRBV12-4, with TRBD1 as a possible D gene (5 bases). The CDR3 runs 14 residues. V dropped 3 bases and J dropped 1 base, with 9 bases sitting between them. The CDR3 DNA follows: TGTGCCAGCAGTTTTGACAGTATTAACTATGGCTACACCTTC. It codes for CASSFDSINYGYTF.

The rearrangement uses TRBV20-1 and TRBJ1-4; TRBD1 matches 9 bases. The CDR3 consists of 17 residues. J lost 6 bases, V lost 4 bases, and 15 bases had no gene match. Germline V gene data show CDR1 as DFQATT and CDR2 as SNEGSKA (reference sequence). As DNA, the CDR3 is TGCAGTGCTACGGAAGGTGGGACAGGGATATATGATGAAAAACTGTTTTTT. It codes for CSATEGGTGIYDEKLFF.

Written as DNA, the CDR3 is TGTGCCACCAGTGTCACTGGCAGGGGTCATTCCAATGAGCAGTTCTTC. Protein sequence: CATSVTGRGHSNEQFF. The chain combines TRBV24-1 with TRBJ2-1; D perhaps matches TRBD1 (6 bases). Germline-derived CDR1 and CDR2 are KGHDR and SFDVKD. The V end lost 5 bases, the J end lost 6 bases, and 19 bases lay between the germline ends. The CDR3 consists of 16 residues.

The CDR3 loop reads CASGGTPYNEQFF. In nucleotides, the CDR3 is TGTGCCAGTGGAGGGACACCGTACAATGAGCAGTTCTTC. The gene calls are TRBV9 and TRBJ2-1; either TRBD1 or TRBD2 may fit D (6 bases each). V dropped 8 bases and J dropped 4 bases, with 13 bases sitting between them. Germline V gene lookup returns CDR1 SGDLS and CDR2 YYNGEE. The CDR3 loop spans 13 amino acids.

The V and J genes are TRBV4-2 and TRBJ1-2, with D hard to call. In germline, CDR1 is LGHNA, CDR2 YNFKEQ. Trimming cost V 0 bases and J 6 bases, with 14 bases left between them. This CDR3 is 15 amino acids long. CDR3 DNA: TGTGCCAGCAGCCAAGATTTGGGTGGAGGGCATGGCTACACCTTC. This gives the protein CASSQDLGGGHGYTF.

Many counts were recorded for this clonotype. The rearrangement links TRBV4-1 to TRBJ1-5; D is uncertain. Germline values: CDR1 MGHRA, CDR2 YSYEKL. The V end was cut by 2 bases, the J end by 1 base, with 12 bases between. The length of the CDR3 is 16 residues. The CDR3 loop is CASSQSPNPSNQPQHF. As DNA, the CDR3 is TGCGCCAGCAGCCAATCTCCCAATCCCAGCAATCAGCCCCAGCATTTT.

This clonotype was seen only a few times. This chain uses TRBV20-1 with TRBJ2-5; possible D gene TRBD1, 5 bases. V was cut by 6 bases and J by 6 bases, with 20 bases left in between. Germline CDR1 reads DFQATT; CDR2 reads SNEGSKA (reference sequence). There are 14 residues in the CDR3. This CDR3 reads CSAGAGRGLKTQYF. DNA for the CDR3: TGCAGTGCAGGGGCAGGGCGTGGGCTAAAGACCCAGTACTTC.

The chain couples TRBV2 to TRBJ1-5, with TRBD1 as a possible D gene (5 bases). Germline V gene lookup returns CDR1 SNHLY and CDR2 FYNNEI. This CDR3 is built from 15 residues. The V and J ends lost 8 bases and 2 bases respectively, with 16 bases between them. Here the CDR3 reads CASGTRDRRNQPQHF. The CDR3 nucleotides are TGTGCCAGCGGTACCAGGGACCGACGCAATCAGCCCCAGCATTTT.